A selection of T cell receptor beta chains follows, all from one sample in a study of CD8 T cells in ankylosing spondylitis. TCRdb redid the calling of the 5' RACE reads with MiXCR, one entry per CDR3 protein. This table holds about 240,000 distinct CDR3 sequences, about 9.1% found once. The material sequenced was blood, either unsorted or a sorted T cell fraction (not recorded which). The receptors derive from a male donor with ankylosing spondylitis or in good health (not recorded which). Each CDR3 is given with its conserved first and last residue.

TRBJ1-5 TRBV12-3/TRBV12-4 CASSGQRAGRPQHF
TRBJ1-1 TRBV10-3 CAINPGGVTEAFF
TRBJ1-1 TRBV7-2 CASRAMNTEAFF
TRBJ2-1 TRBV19 CASSMVGTGNNEQFF
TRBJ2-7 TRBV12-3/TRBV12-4 CASSAPNSYEQYF
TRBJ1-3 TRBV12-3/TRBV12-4 CASSPQGPGNTIYF
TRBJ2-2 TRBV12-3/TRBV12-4 CASSLSFSVGELFF
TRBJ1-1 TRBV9 CASSAGQGAAEAFF
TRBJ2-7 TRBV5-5 CASSPRGGIDYEQYF
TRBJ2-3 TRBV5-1 CASSYQVRDTQYF
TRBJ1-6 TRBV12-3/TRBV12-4 CASSRRGPYNSPLHF
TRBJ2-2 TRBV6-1 CASRPQPGDTGELFF
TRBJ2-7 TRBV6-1 CASSEQAVSYEQYF
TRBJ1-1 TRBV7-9 CASSPTDPEAFF
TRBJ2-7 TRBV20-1 CSALRGYEQYF
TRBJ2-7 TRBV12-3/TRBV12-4 CASSGHRVYEQYF
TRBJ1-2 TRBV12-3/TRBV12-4 CASSPGLDGYTF
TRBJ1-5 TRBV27 CASSGLGQRYSNQPQHF
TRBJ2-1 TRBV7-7 CASSSLGLPEQFF
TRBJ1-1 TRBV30 CAWSVVSGTEAFF
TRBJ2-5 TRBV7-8 CASSLAPGQGETQYF
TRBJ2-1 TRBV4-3 CASSQAVAGIEQFF
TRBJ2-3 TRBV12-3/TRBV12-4 CASSHSGGRDQSTDTQYF
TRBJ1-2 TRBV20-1 CSARVPGGAGYTF
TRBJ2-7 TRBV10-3 CAISAGSRPYF
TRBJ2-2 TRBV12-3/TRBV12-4 CASSPVRAGELFF
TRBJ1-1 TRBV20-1 CSARDWGPEEAFF
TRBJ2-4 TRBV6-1 CASRSRRGAKNIQYF
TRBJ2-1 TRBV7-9 CASSLAGSGGKEQFF
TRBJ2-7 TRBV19 CASQAQYSEQYF
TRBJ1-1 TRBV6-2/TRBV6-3 CASNPHRAENTEAFF
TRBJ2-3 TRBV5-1 CASSLAVVDTQYF
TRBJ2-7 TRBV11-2 CASSGTVGGEQYF
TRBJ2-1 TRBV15 CATSRDRFEQFF
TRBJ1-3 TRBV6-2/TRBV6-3 CASSYSTAAGNTIYF
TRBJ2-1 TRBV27 CASSSSGGANEQFF
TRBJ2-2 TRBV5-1 CASKPGTAVQNTGELFF
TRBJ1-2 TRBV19 CASSTRDRQLAGYTF
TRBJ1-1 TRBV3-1 CASSQVSSSTEAFF
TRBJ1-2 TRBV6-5 CASSRSAGGYTF
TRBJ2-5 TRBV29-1 CSVARLAEQETQYF
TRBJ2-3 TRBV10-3 CAISESMADTQYF
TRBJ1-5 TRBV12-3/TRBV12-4 CVSSPGQGNQPQHF
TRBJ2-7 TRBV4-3 CASSQTGTGYYEQYF